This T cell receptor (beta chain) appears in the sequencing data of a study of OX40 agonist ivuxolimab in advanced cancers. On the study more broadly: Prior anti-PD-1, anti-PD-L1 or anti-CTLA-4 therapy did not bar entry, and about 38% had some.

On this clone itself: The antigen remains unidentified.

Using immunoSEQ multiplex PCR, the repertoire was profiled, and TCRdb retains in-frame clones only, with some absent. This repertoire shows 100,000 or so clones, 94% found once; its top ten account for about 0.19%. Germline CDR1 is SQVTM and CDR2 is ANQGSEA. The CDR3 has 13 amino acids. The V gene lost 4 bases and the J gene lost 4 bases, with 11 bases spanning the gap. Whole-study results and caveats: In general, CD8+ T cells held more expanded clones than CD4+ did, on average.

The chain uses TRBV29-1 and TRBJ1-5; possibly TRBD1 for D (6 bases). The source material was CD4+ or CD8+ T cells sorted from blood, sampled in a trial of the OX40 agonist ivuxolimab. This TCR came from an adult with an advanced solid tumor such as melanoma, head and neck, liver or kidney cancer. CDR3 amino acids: CSVVPGANQPQHF. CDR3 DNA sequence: TGCAGCGTTGTCCCAGGGGCGAATCAGCCCCAGCATTTT.